This T cell receptor beta chain was recorded in a study of blood T cell repertoires in COVID-19. Original processing methods: Nucleated cell counts were estimated from reference gene primer amplification. Sequencing was performed with immunoSEQ multiplex PCR; in TCRdb, only in-frame clones are kept and a portion is missing. V, J and clone size are those of that table, while D and trimming were read from the DNA. Of about 6,100 clones listed, around nine tenths were seen once; the top ten hold 48%. The sequencing input was peripheral blood. This TCR derives from a human donor in a cohort sampled during active COVID-19.

CDR3 protein: CAISDPTGTGTEAFF. CDR3 DNA sequence: TGTGCCATCAGTGACCCGACAGGGACGGGGACTGAAGCTTTCTTT. This chain connects TRBV10-3 to TRBJ1-1; 7 bases map to TRBD1. Germline-derived CDR1 and CDR2 are ENHRY and SYGVKD. Germline trimming cut 3 bases from V and 5 bases from J; bases unmatched to any gene: 9. This CDR3 is built from 15 residues.